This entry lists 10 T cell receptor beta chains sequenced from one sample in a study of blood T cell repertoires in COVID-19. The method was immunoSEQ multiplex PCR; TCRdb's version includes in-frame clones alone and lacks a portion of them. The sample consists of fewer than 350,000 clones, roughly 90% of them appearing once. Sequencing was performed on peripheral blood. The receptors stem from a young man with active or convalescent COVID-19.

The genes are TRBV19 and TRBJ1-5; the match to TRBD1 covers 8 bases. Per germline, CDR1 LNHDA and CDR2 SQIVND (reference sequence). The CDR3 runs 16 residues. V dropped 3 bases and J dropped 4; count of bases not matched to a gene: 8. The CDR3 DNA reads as TGTGCCAGTAGTATTGCAGGACAGGGTCGAAATCAGCCCCAGCATTTT. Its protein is CASSIAGQGRNQPQHF.

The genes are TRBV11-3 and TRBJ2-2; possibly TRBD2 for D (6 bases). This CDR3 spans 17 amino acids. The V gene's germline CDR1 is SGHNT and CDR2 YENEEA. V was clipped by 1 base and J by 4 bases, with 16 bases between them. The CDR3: CASSLGFMRDPTGELFF. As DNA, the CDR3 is TGTGCCAGCAGCTTAGGATTTATGCGGGATCCCACCGGGGAGCTGTTTTTT.

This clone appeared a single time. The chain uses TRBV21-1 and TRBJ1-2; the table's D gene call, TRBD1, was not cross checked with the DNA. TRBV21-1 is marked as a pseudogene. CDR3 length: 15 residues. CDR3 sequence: CASSKWTGINYGYTF. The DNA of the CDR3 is TGTGCCAGCAGCAAGTGGACAGGGATTAACTATGGCTACACCTTC.

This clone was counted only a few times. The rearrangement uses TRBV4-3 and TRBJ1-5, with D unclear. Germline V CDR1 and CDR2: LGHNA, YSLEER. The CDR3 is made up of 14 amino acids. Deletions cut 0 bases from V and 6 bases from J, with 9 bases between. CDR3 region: CASSQDAEAQPQHF. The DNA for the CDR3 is TGCGCCAGCAGCCAAGATGCCGAGGCTCAGCCCCAGCATTTT.

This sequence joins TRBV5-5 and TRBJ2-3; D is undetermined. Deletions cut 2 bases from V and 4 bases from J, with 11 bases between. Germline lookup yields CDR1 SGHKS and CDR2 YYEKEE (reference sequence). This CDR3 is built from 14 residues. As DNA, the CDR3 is TGTGCCAGCAGCTTATTATCTGAGCCAGATACGCAGTATTTT. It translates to CASSLLSEPDTQYF.

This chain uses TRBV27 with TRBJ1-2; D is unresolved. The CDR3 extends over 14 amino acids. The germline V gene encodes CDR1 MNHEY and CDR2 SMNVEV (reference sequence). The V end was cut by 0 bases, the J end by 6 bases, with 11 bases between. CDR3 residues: CASSLSGLAHGYTF. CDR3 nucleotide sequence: TGTGCCAGCAGTTTATCGGGGTTAGCGCATGGCTACACCTTC.

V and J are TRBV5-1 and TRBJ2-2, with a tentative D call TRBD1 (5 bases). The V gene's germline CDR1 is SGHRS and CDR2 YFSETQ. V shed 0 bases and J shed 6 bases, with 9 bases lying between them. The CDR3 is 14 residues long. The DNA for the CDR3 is TGCGCCAGCAGCTTGGTAGGGGTCCCCGGGGAGCTGTTTTTT. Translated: CASSLVGVPGELFF.

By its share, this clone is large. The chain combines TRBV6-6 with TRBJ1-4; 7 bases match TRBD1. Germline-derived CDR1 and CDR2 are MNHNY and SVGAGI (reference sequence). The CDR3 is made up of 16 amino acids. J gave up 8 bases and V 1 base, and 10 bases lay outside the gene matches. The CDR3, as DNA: TGTGCCAGCAGTTACTGGCGGACAGGAGGTCAAGAAAAACTGTTTTTT. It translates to CASSYWRTGGQEKLFF.

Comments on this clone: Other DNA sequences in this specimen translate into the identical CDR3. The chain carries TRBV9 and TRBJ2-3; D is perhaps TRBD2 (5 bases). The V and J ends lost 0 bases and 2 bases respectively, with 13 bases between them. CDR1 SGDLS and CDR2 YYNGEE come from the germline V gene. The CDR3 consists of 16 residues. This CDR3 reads CASSVGRRTPTDTQYF. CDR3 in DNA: TGTGCCAGCAGCGTAGGCCGACGGACTCCCACAGATACGCAGTATTTT.

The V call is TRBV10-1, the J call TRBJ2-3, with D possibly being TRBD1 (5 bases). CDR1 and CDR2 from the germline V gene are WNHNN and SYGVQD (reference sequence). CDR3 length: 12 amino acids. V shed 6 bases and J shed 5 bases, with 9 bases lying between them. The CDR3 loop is CASSDTGDTQYF. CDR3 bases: TGCGCCAGCAGCGACACAGGAGATACGCAGTATTTT.